A selection of T cell receptor beta chains follows, all from one sample in a study of CD8 T cells in seronegative destructive rheumatoid arthritis. The assay was immunoSEQ multiplex PCR, and TCRdb's table has in-frame clones only and misses some. The sample contains about 13,000 clones, around 86% of which appear only once. Input material: CD8+ T cells from blood. These receptors all stem from a woman between 30 and 55 years old with seronegative destructive rheumatoid arthritis. Both conserved end residues are part of each CDR3. Each record gives: V gene, D gene, J gene, clone size, CDR3 protein, CDR3 DNA. D genes are given only for firm matches. Only part of the rows carry a size: once, few, many, or a class if the clone is expanded.

>TRBV6-1|-|TRBJ2-5|-
CASSEIQGSQETQYF
TGTGCCAGCAGTGAAATCCAGGGAAGCCAAGAGACCCAGTACTTC
>TRBV28|TRBD1|TRBJ2-7|few
CASSYKLRGQGPYEQYF
TGTGCCAGCAGTTATAAGCTTAGGGGACAGGGGCCCTACGAGCAGTACTTC
>TRBV5-1|TRBD1|TRBJ1-4|-
CASSLGQGGTTNEKLFF
TGCGCCAGCAGCCTCGGACAGGGTGGGACAACTAATGAAAAACTGTTTTTT
>TRBV28|TRBD1|TRBJ2-7|few
CASSYLGQYEQYF
TGTGCCAGCAGTTACCTGGGACAGTACGAGCAGTACTTC
>TRBV6-5|TRBD2|TRBJ2-3|few
CASSPTSGGPDTQYF
TGTGCCAGCAGTCCGACTAGCGGGGGACCAGATACGCAGTATTTT
>TRBV2|TRBD2|TRBJ2-3|-
CASSEARAGVSDTQYF
TGTGCCAGCAGTGAAGCCCGGGCGGGGGTGTCAGATACGCAGTATTTT
>TRBV6-6|-|TRBJ2-1|-
CASSLSGPEQFF
TGTGCCAGCAGCCTTAGCGGACCTGAGCAGTTCTTC
>TRBV28|-|TRBJ1-2|-
CASSFFGGINYGYTF
TGTGCCAGCAGTTTCTTTGGGGGGATTAACTATGGCTACACCTTC
>TRBV7-9|-|TRBJ1-4|-
CASSLGTENEKLFF
TGTGCCAGCAGCTTAGGGACAGAAAATGAAAAACTGTTTTTT
>TRBV7-6|-|TRBJ2-2|-
CASSLFAGELFF
TGTGCCAGCAGCTTATTCGCCGGGGAGCTGTTTTTT
>TRBV7-9|-|TRBJ2-7|-
CATTDNSYEQYF
TGTGCCACCACGGACAACTCCTACGAGCAGTACTTC
>TRBV19|TRBD1|TRBJ2-1|-
CASGYRGVHNEQFF
TGTGCCAGTGGATACAGGGGGGTACACAATGAGCAGTTCTTC
>TRBV9|-|TRBJ2-3|-
CASSVSLRDTQYF
TGTGCCAGCAGCGTAAGTCTTAGAGATACGCAGTATTTT
>TRBV28|-|TRBJ2-7|-
CASTLTGGNTYEQYF
TGTGCCAGCACTCTTACTGGGGGGAATACCTACGAGCAGTACTTC
>TRBV18|TRBD1|TRBJ2-1|-
CASSSSGTGWLPEQFF
TGTGCCAGCTCATCTTCCGGGACAGGGTGGCTCCCTGAGCAGTTCTTC
>TRBV6-5|TRBD1|TRBJ2-2|-
CASSPGQGNTGELFF
TGTGCCAGCAGCCCCGGACAGGGTAACACCGGGGAGCTGTTTTTT
>TRBV7-8|TRBD1|TRBJ1-4|-
CASSLRQGLGEKLFF
TGTGCCAGCAGCTTAAGACAGGGACTTGGTGAAAAACTGTTTTTT
>TRBV28|TRBD2|TRBJ2-1|-
CASSSLAGVYNEQFF
TGTGCCAGCAGTTCACTAGCGGGGGTATACAATGAGCAGTTCTTC
>TRBV6-5|TRBD1|TRBJ1-2|few
CASSYSHRGYGYTF
TGTGCCAGCAGTTACTCCCACAGGGGCTATGGCTACACCTTC
>TRBV7-9|-|TRBJ1-1|-
CASSPRGNTEAFF
TGTGCCAGCAGCCCTCGGGGGAACACTGAAGCTTTCTTT
>TRBV5-3|TRBD1|TRBJ2-5|-
CARSLSGTGEETQYF
TGTGCCAGAAGCTTGTCCGGGACAGGGGAAGAGACCCAGTACTTC
>TRBV14|-|TRBJ2-5|-
CASSQDWYQNGETQYF
TGTGCCAGCAGCCAAGATTGGTATCAAAACGGGGAGACCCAGTACTTC
>TRBV4-2|TRBD2|TRBJ2-7|-
CASSRFSGGLSYEQYF
TGTGCCAGCAGCCGGTTCAGCGGGGGACTCTCCTACGAGCAGTACTTC
>TRBV28|-|TRBJ1-5|-
CASGPRAGDLSNQPQHF
TGTGCCAGCGGTCCCCGTGCAGGGGATCTTAGCAATCAGCCCCAGCATTTT
>TRBV27|-|TRBJ2-1|-
CASSSGLNPNEQFF
TGTGCCAGCAGTTCAGGCCTGAACCCCAATGAGCAGTTCTTC
>TRBV4-1|TRBD2|TRBJ2-5|-
CASSQVASGGLGETQYF
TGCGCCAGCAGCCAAGTAGCTAGCGGGGGGCTTGGGGAGACCCAGTACTTC
>TRBV10-3|TRBD2|TRBJ2-5|once
CAISASGGAGETQYF
TGTGCCATCTCGGCTAGCGGGGGGGCTGGAGAGACCCAGTACTTC
>TRBV4-1|TRBD1|TRBJ2-3|-
CASSQEGQVGTDTQYF
TGCGCCAGCAGCCAAGAAGGACAGGTCGGCACAGATACGCAGTATTTT
>TRBV6-6|-|TRBJ1-1|-
CASTLSADSHF
TGTGCCAGCACTCTCTCTGCGGACTCTCACTTT
>TRBV2|-|TRBJ1-6|-
CASRPSADSNSPLHF
TGTGCCAGCAGGCCCTCCGCGGACAGTAATTCACCCCTCCACTTT
>TRBV19|TRBD1|TRBJ1-2|-
CASSLGQGGYGYTF
TGTGCCAGTAGTCTCGGACAGGGAGGCTATGGCTACACCTTC
>TRBV9|-|TRBJ1-4|-
CASSVVPGFGEKLFF
TGTGCCAGCAGCGTAGTTCCAGGGTTTGGTGAAAAACTGTTTTTT
>TRBV27|-|TRBJ1-5|-
CASSLGQNSNQPQHF
TGTGCCAGCAGTTTAGGGCAGAATAGCAATCAGCCCCAGCATTTT
>TRBV7-9|-|TRBJ2-2|-
CASTRPAGPDTGELFF
TGTGCCAGCACCCGCCCGGCAGGTCCGGACACCGGGGAGCTGTTTTTT
>TRBV5-4|TRBD2|TRBJ2-5|-
CASSLVTSGGETQYF
TGTGCCAGCAGCTTGGTGACTAGCGGGGGGGAGACCCAGTACTTC
>TRBV13|-|TRBJ2-5|-
CASSLRYGETQYF
TGTGCCAGCAGCTTACGGTACGGGGAGACCCAGTACTTC
>TRBV6-1|-|TRBJ1-4|few
CASMFGAGNEKLFF
TGTGCCAGCATGTTTGGGGCAGGGAATGAAAAACTGTTTTTT
>TRBV13|TRBD1|TRBJ1-2|-
CASSSLGEGADGYTF
TGTGCCAGCAGCTCCTTGGGAGAGGGGGCGGATGGCTACACCTTC
>TRBV28|TRBD1|TRBJ1-6|-
CASSLTGDNSPLHF
TGTGCCAGCAGTCTGACAGGGGATAATTCACCCCTCCACTTT
>TRBV6-5|-|TRBJ2-5|-
CASRPNMYQETQYF
TGTGCCAGCAGGCCGAACATGTACCAAGAGACCCAGTACTTC
>TRBV27|-|TRBJ2-3|once
CASTWTVGADTQYF
TGTGCCAGCACCTGGACAGTCGGTGCAGATACGCAGTATTTT
>TRBV28|TRBD2|TRBJ2-2|once
CASSFFLSGGLSNTGELFF
TGTGCCAGCAGTTTTTTTCTTAGCGGGGGCCTATCGAACACCGGGGAGCTGTTTTTT
>TRBV5-1|-|TRBJ2-1|-
CASSPEDSYNEQFF
TGCGCCAGCAGCCCGGAGGACAGCTACAATGAGCAGTTCTTC
>TRBV15|-|TRBJ1-5|few
CATSGTKTEPQHF
TGTGCCACCAGCGGGACTAAAACGGAGCCCCAGCATTTT
>TRBV4-1|-|TRBJ2-5|-
CASSQEWTIETQYF
TGCGCCAGCAGCCAAGAATGGACTATTGAGACCCAGTACTTC
>TRBV5-1|-|TRBJ1-4|-
CASSLVTRINEKLFF
TGCGCCAGCAGCTTGGTGACAAGAATTAATGAAAAACTGTTTTTT
>TRBV10-3|-|TRBJ2-7|-
CAISEAGLWTGGHEQYF
TGTGCCATCAGTGAGGCAGGACTTTGGACAGGAGGGCACGAGCAGTACTTT
>TRBV27|-|TRBJ1-3|-
CASSPLSSGNTIYF
TGTGCCAGCAGTCCGCTTAGCTCTGGAAACACCATATATTTT
>TRBV4-1|TRBD1|TRBJ2-5|-
CASSRGQTHQETQYF
TGCGCCAGCAGCCGGGGACAGACCCACCAAGAGACCCAGTACTTC
>TRBV7-3|-|TRBJ1-5|-
CASSFDSGHRREGNQPQHF
TGTGCCAGCAGCTTCGATTCGGGACACCGTAGAGAGGGCAATCAGCCCCAGCATTTT
>TRBV28|-|TRBJ1-1|-
CASSQRTEVNTEAFF
TGTGCCAGCAGTCAGAGGACGGAGGTGAACACTGAAGCTTTCTTT